This TCR beta chain was recorded in a study of identical twins. Findings and caveats of the study: Weaker excess twin sharing was seen among beta out-of-frame sequences. Cord blood beta clonotypes present at high abundance carried fewer insertions; no such pattern appeared in memory repertoires. Recombination models fit unrelated individuals' TCR alpha sharing but underestimated twins'. Where out-of-frame alpha sequences were twin-shared, they showed excess low generation probability.

TCRdb itself ran the 5' RACE reads through MiXCR, one entry per CDR3 protein. The sample comprises 300,000 to 350,000 distinct CDR3 sequences, 9% to 15% of which are singletons, and 6% to 9% rests with the top ten. V was cut by 1 base and J by 0 bases, with 13 bases left in between. This CDR3 comprises 16 residues. CDR1 SEHNR and CDR2 FQNEAQ come from the germline V gene (reference sequence). Points on this clonotype: Its antigen is as yet unknown.

The same sample was also studied in work on yellow fever vaccine responses in identical twins.

The chain couples TRBV7-9 to TRBJ2-7, with D possibly being TRBD1 or TRBD2 (5 bases each). What was sequenced was CD8+ T cells sorted from blood. The sequence was collected from a woman in her late teens or twenties in good health. The CDR3 DNA is TGTGCCAGCAGCTTAGGTGGGACGACGTACTCCTACGAGCAGTACTTC. Protein product: CASSLGGTTYSYEQYF.